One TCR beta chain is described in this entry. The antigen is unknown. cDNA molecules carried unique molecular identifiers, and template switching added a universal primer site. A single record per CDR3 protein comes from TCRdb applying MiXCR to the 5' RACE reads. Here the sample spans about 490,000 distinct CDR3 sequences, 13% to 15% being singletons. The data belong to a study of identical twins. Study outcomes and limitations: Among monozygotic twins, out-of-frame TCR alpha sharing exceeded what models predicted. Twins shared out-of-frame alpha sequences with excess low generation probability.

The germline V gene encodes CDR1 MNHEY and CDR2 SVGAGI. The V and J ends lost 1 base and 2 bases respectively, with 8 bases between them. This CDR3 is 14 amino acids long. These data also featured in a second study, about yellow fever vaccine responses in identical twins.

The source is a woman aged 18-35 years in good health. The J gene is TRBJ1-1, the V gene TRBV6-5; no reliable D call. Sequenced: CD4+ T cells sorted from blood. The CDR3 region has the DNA TGTGCCAGCAGTTACTGGAACAGAAACACTGAAGCTTTCTTT. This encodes CASSYWNRNTEAFF.